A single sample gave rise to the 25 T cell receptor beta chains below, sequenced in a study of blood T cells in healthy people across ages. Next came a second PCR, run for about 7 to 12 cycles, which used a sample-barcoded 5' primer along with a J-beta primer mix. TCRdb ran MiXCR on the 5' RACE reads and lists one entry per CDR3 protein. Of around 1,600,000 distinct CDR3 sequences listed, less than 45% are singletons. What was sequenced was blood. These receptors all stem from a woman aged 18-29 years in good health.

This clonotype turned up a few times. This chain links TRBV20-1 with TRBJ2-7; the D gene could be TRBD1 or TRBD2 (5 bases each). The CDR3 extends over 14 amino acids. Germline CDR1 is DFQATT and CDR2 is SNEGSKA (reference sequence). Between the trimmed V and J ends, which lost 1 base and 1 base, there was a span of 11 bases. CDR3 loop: CSARVGVDSYEQYF. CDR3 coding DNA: TGCAGTGCTAGAGTGGGGGTGGATTCCTACGAGCAGTACTTC.

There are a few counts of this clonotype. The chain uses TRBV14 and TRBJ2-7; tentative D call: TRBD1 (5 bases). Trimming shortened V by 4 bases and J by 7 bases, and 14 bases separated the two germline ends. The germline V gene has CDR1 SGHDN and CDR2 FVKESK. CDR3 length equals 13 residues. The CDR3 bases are TGTGCCAGCAGCCGGACACAGGCTAAAGAGCAGTACTTC. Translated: CASSRTQAKEQYF.

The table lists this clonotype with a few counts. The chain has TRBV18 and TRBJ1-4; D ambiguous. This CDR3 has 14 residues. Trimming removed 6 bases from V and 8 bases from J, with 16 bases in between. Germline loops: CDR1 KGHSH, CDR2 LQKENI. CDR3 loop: CASSPYSLGEKLFF. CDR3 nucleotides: TGTGCCAGCTCCCCCTACAGCCTCGGGGAAAAACTGTTTTTT.

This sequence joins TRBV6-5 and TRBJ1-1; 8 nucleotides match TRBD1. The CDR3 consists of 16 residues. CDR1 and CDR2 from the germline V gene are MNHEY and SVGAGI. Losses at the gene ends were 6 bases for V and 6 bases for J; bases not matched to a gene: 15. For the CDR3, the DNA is TGTGCCAGCAGCCACTTAGTGGACAGGGCGGGGGCTGAAGCTTTCTTT. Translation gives CASSHLVDRAGAEAFF.

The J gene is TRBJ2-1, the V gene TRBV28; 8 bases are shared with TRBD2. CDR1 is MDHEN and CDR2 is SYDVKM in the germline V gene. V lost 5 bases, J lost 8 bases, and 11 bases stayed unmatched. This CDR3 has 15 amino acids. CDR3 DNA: TGTGCCAGCAGTGGGGGCAGCGGGAGAGGGGATGAGCAGTTCTTC. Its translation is CASSGGSGRGDEQFF.

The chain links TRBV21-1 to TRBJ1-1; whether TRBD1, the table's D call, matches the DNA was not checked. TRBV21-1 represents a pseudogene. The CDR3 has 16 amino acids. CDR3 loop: CASSKGRGTVNTEAFF. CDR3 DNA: TGTGCCAGCAGCAAAGGGAGGGGGACCGTGAACACTGAAGCTTTCTTT.

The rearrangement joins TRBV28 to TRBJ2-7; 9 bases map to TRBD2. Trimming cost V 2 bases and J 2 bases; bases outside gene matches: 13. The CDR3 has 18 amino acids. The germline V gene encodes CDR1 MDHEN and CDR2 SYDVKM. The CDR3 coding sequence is TGTGCCAGCAGTTTAGTAGGTCTAGCGGGAACCCATACCTACGAGCAGTACTTC. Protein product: CASSLVGLAGTHTYEQYF.

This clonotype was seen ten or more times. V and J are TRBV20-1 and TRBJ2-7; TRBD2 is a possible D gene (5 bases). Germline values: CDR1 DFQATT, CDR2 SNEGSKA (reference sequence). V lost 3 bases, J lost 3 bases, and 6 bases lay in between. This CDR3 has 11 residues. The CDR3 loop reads CSARRVYEQYF. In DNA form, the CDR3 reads TGCAGTGCTAGGAGGGTCTACGAGCAGTACTTC.

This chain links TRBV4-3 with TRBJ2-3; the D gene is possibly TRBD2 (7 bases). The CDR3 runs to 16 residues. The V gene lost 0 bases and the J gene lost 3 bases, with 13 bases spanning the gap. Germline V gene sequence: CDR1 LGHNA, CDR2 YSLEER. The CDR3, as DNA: TGCGCCAGCAGCCAAGATGTGGGGGGGCGGACAGATACGCAGTATTTT. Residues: CASSQDVGGRTDTQYF.

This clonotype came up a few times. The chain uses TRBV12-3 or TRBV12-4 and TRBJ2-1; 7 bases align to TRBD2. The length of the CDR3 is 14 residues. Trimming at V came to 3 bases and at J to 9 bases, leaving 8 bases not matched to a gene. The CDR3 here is CASSFGTSGGEQFF. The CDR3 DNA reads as TGTGCCAGCAGTTTTGGGACTTCGGGAGGTGAGCAGTTCTTC.

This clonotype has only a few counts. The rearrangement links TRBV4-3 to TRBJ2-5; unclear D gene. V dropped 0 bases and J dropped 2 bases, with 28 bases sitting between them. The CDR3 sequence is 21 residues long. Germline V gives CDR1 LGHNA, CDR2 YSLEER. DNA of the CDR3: TGCGCCAGCAGCCAAGAAGGCGCTCGCGGTTGGGCCCCTAGAAGACAAGAGACCCAGTACTTC. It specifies CASSQEGARGWAPRRQETQYF.

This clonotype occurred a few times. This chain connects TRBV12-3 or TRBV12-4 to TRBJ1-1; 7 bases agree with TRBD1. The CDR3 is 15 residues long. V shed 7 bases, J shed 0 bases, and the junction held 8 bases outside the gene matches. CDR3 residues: CASNTQTGMNTEAFF. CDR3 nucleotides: TGTGCCAGCAACACTCAGACAGGGATGAACACTGAAGCTTTCTTT.

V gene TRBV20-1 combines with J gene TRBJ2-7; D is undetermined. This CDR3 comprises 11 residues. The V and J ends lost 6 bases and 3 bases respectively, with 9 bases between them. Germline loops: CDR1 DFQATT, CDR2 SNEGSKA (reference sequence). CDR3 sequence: CSATPHYEQYF. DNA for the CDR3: TGCAGTGCGACCCCCCACTACGAGCAGTACTTC.

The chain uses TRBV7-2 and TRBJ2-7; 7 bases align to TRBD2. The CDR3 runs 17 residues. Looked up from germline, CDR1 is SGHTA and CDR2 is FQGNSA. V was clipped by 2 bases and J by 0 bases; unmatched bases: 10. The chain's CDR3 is CASSLRVAASGSYEQYF. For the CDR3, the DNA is TGTGCCAGCAGCTTAAGGGTTGCGGCTAGCGGCTCCTACGAGCAGTACTTC.

CDR3: CASSQDLAGLVDTQYF. The DNA for the CDR3 is TGCGCCAGCAGCCAAGATCTAGCGGGTTTGGTAGATACGCAGTATTTT. The chain links TRBV4-3 to TRBJ2-3; TRBD2 aligns across 8 bases. The junction had 7 bases not matched to a gene; V was cut back by 0 bases and J by 5 bases. This CDR3 region has 16 residues. Per the germline V gene, CDR1 is LGHNA and CDR2 is YSLEER.

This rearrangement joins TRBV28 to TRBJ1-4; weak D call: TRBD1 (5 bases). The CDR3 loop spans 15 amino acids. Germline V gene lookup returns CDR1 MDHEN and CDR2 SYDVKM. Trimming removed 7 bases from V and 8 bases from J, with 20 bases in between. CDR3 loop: CASTERGPSWEKLFF. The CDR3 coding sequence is TGTGCCAGCACCGAGAGGGGTCCCTCGTGGGAAAAACTGTTTTTT.

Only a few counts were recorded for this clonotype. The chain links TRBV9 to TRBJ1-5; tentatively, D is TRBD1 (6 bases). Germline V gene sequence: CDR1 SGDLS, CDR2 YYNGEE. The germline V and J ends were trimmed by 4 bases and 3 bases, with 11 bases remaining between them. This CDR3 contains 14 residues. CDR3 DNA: TGTGCCAGCAGCAAGACAGGCTCCAATCAGCCCCAGCATTTT. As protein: CASSKTGSNQPQHF.

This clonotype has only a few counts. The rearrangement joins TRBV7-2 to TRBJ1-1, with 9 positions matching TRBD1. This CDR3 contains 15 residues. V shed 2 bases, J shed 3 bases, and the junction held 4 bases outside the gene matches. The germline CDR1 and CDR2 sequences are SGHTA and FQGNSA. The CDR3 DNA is TGTGCCAGCAGCTTAAGGGACAGGGATTACACTGAAGCTTTCTTT. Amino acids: CASSLRDRDYTEAFF.

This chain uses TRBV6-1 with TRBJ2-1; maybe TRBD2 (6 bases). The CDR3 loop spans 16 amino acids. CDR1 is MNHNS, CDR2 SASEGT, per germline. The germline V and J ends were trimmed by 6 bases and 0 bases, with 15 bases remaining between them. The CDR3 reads CASSQARGLSYNEQFF. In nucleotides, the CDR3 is TGTGCCAGCAGCCAAGCGCGGGGCCTCTCCTACAATGAGCAGTTCTTC.

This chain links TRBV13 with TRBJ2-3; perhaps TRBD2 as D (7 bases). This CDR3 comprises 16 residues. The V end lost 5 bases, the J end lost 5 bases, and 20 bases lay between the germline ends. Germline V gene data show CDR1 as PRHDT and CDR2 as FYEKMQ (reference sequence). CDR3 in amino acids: CASSPGGQGIGDTQYF. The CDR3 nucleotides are TGTGCCAGCAGCCCCGGGGGGCAGGGGATAGGAGATACGCAGTATTTT.

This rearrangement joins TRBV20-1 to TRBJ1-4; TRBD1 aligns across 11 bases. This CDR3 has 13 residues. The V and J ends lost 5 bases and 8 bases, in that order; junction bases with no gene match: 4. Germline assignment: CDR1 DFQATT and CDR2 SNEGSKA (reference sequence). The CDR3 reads CSAGDRGGEKLFF. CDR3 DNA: TGCAGTGCTGGGGACAGGGGGGGAGAAAAACTGTTTTTT.

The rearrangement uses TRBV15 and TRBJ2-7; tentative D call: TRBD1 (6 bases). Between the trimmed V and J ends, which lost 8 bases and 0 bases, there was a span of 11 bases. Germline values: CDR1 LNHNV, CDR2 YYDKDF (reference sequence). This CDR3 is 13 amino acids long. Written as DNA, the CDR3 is TGTGCCACCCTAGACAGGAGCTCCTACGAGCAGTACTTC. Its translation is CATLDRSSYEQYF.

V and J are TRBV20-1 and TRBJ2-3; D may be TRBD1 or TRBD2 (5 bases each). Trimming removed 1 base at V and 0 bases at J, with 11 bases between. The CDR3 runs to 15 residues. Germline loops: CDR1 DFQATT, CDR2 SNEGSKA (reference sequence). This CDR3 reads CSARVPGSSTDTQYF. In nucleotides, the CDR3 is TGCAGTGCTAGAGTTCCAGGGAGCAGCACAGATACGCAGTATTTT.

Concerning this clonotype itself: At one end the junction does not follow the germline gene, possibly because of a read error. The CDR3 region has the DNA TGCGCCAGCTGCTTAGATGAGACTAGCAGTTACAATGAGCAGTTCTTC. It specifies CASCLDETSSYNEQFF. The rearrangement joins TRBV5-1 to TRBJ2-1; 7 nucleotides line up with TRBD2. From germline, CDR1 is SGHRS and CDR2 YFSETQ. CDR3 length equals 16 residues.

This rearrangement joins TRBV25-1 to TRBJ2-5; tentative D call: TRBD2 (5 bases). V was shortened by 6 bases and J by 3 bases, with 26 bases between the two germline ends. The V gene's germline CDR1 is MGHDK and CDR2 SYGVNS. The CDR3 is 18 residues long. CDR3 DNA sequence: TGTGCCAGCAGCCCTTCCCTCCTACCGGGAAGAGAAAAAGAGACCCAGTACTTC. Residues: CASSPSLLPGREKETQYF.